A selection of T cell receptor beta chains follows, all from one sample in a study of T cell responses to AZD1222 COVID-19 vaccine. Libraries were prepared by immunoSEQ multiplex PCR; TCRdb keeps only in-frame clonotypes and omits some of them. The repertoire holds some 180,000 clones, 91% seen once, with under 2% in the top ten. The sample consisted of peripheral blood, taken 28 days after the second AZD1222 dose. These receptors were taken from an adult who received the AZD1222 COVID-19 vaccine. The CDR3 runs from the conserved cysteine through the conserved F or W. The D gene is left open where the match is weak. A row's size may be missing; if present it is once, few, many or a size class.

-	TRBV27	TRBJ1-3	TRBD1	CASSSKTGLSGNTIYF	TGTGCCAGCAGTTCCAAGACAGGGCTCTCTGGAAACACCATATATTTT
-	TRBV5-1	TRBJ2-3	TRBD2	CASSFSGGGDTQYF	TGCGCCAGCAGCTTTAGCGGGGGGGGAGATACGCAGTATTTT
-	TRBV19	TRBJ2-7	TRBD2	CASSNRGAYEQYF	TGTGCCAGTAGTAACCGGGGGGCCTACGAGCAGTACTTC
-	TRBV11-1	TRBJ1-2	-	CASSIGTDYGYTF	TGTGCCAGCAGCATCGGGACGGACTATGGCTACACCTTC
-	TRBV4-1	TRBJ1-4	TRBD1	CASSQVRGQGDEKLFF	TGCGCCAGCAGCCAAGTAAGGGGACAGGGTGATGAAAAACTGTTTTTT
-	TRBV19	TRBJ1-1	TRBD1	CASSPTRTGDTEAFF	TGTGCCAGTAGTCCCACCCGGACAGGGGACACTGAAGCTTTCTTT
-	TRBV18	TRBJ2-1	TRBD2	CASSPRLAGTSNEQFF	TGTGCCAGCTCACCTCGACTAGCGGGAACCTCTAATGAGCAGTTCTTC
-	TRBV19	TRBJ1-1	-	CASSMTPMNTEAFF	TGTGCCAGTAGTATGACACCGATGAACACTGAAGCTTTCTTT
-	TRBV5-1	TRBJ2-2	-	CASRDGGNTGELFF	TGCGCCAGCAGAGACGGGGGCAACACCGGGGAGCTGTTTTTT
-	TRBV5-4	TRBJ1-2	-	CASRRGTELNYGYTF	TGTGCCAGCAGGCGCGGGACGGAACTTAACTATGGCTACACCTTC
few	TRBV19	TRBJ1-6	-	CASRSQGNYNSPLHF	TGTGCCAGTAGGTCCCAAGGGAACTATAATTCACCCCTCCACTTT
-	TRBV9	TRBJ1-6	TRBD1	CASSASGTVREPLHF	TGTGCCAGCAGCGCCTCCGGGACAGTGCGAGAACCCCTCCACTTT
-	TRBV5-6	TRBJ2-3	-	CASSLGDRDTQYF	TGTGCCAGCAGCTTGGGGGATAGAGATACGCAGTATTTT
once	TRBV2	TRBJ2-2	TRBD2	CASDGTRYTGELFF	TGTGCCTCGGATGGGACTAGATACACCGGGGAGCTGTTTTTT
-	TRBV24-1	TRBJ2-5	-	CATSAGSTETQYF	TGTGCCACCAGTGCAGGGTCCACGGAGACCCAGTACTTC
once	TRBV19	TRBJ1-5	-	CASRGPGSMQPQHF	TGTGCCAGTAGGGGACCAGGGAGCATGCAGCCCCAGCATTTT
-	TRBV5-5	TRBJ2-1	-	CASSLATRELSEQFF	TGTGCCAGCAGCTTGGCCACGAGGGAATTGAGTGAGCAGTTCTTC
-	TRBV18	TRBJ2-5	TRBD2	CASSPPLAGDETQYF	TGTGCCAGCTCACCACCGCTAGCGGGAGATGAGACCCAGTACTTC
-	TRBV2	TRBJ2-2	TRBD2	CASSVLPSGSLGGELFF	TGTGCCAGCAGTGTTCTTCCTAGCGGGAGTCTTGGCGGGGAGCTGTTTTTT
once	TRBV6-6	TRBJ2-7	-	CASSPSGTPYEQYF	TGTGCCAGCAGTCCCTCCGGGACACCCTACGAGCAGTACTTC
-	TRBV30	TRBJ1-5	-	CAWSGRRYQPQHF	TGTGCCTGGAGTGGCAGGAGATATCAGCCCCAGCATTTT
-	TRBV12-3/TRBV12-4	TRBJ1-1	-	CASRHRENTEAFF	TGTGCCAGCAGACACAGGGAAAACACTGAAGCTTTCTTT
once	TRBV30	TRBJ2-7	-	CAWAPMAGFSYEQYF	TGTGCCTGGGCCCCGATGGCGGGGTTCTCCTACGAGCAGTACTTC
-	TRBV7-2	TRBJ2-1	-	CASSFFDEQFF	TGTGCCAGCAGCTTTTTCGACGAGCAGTTCTTC
-	TRBV6-1	TRBJ1-2	-	CASRPGGYGYTF	TGTGCCAGCAGGCCCGGGGGTTATGGCTACACCTTC
-	TRBV6-2/TRBV6-3	TRBJ1-2	-	CASSYGQARGYTF	TGTGCCAGCAGTTACGGGCAGGCACGGGGCTACACCTTC
-	TRBV7-9	TRBJ2-7	-	CASTPILEQYF	TGTGCCAGCACCCCCATCCTCGAGCAGTACTTC
-	TRBV19	TRBJ1-1	-	CASSIVLGTEAFF	TGTGCCAGTAGTATTGTTTTGGGGACTGAAGCTTTCTTT
-	TRBV25-1	TRBJ2-7	-	CASSGTIDNSYEQYF	TGTGCCAGCAGTGGGACCATAGACAACTCCTACGAGCAGTACTTC
-	TRBV19	TRBJ1-2	TRBD1	CASSIPPLGQAFYGYTF	TGTGCCAGTAGTATTCCCCCCCTGGGACAGGCGTTCTATGGCTACACCTTC
-	TRBV19	TRBJ2-1	TRBD2	CATTNPTSGTWNEQFF	TGTGCCACTACTAACCCGACTAGCGGGACCTGGAATGAGCAGTTCTTC
-	TRBV14	TRBJ1-2	-	CASSQQYMGYTF	TGTGCCAGCAGCCAACAATATATGGGCTACACCTTC
-	TRBV4-1	TRBJ1-1	TRBD1	CASSQGQGPTEAFF	TGCGCCAGCAGCCAAGGACAGGGACCCACTGAAGCTTTCTTT
-	TRBV10-3	TRBJ2-3	-	CAISSGPSTDTQYF	TGTGCCATCAGTAGCGGTCCTAGCACAGATACGCAGTATTTT
-	TRBV20-1	TRBJ2-7	TRBD2	CSASKPSGFYEQYF	TGCAGTGCTAGTAAGCCTAGCGGGTTCTACGAGCAGTACTTC
-	TRBV18	TRBJ1-2	-	CASSEGTVGNGYTF	TGTGCCAGCTCAGAAGGGACGGTAGGGAATGGCTACACCTTC
-	TRBV30	TRBJ2-7	-	CAWSPGVGSYEQYF	TGTGCCTGGAGTCCGGGGGTGGGCTCCTACGAGCAGTACTTC
-	TRBV27	TRBJ2-6	-	CASTRSGANVLTF	TGTGCCAGCACCAGATCTGGGGCCAACGTCCTGACTTTC
-	TRBV27	TRBJ2-5	-	CASSWGSVETQYF	TGTGCCAGCAGTTGGGGCTCTGTGGAGACCCAGTACTTC